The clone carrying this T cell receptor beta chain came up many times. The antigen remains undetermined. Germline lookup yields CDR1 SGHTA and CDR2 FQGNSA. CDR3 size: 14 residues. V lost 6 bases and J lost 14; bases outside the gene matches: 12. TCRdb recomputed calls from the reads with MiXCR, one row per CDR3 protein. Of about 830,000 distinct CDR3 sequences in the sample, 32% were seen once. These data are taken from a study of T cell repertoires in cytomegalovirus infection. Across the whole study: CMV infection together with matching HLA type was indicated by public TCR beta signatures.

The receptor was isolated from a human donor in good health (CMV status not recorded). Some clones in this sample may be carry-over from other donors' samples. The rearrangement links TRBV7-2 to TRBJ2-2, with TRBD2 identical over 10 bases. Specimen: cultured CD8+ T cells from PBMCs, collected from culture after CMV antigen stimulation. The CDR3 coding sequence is TGTGCCAGCAGGGAAGGCGCTAGCGGGGGCAAACTGTTTTTT. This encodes CASREGASGGKLFF.